This T cell receptor beta chain was profiled in a study of PD-1 blockade in classical Hodgkin lymphoma. Noted time point: cycle 4 day 1 (C4D1), after 5 to 7 weeks of nivolumab. Every patient relapsed after autologous stem cell transplantation, and brentuximab vedotin exposure varied. Some clones are missing from TCRdb's copy, which holds only in-frame ones; the method was immunoSEQ multiplex PCR. The profile shows 43,000 or so clones, about 77% of them singletons. Concerning this clone: The antigen remains unidentified.

The germline V gene encodes CDR1 LGHNA and CDR2 YNFKEQ. The CDR3 covers 17 residues. Study-wide results and limits: There remain no defined causes for the repertoire differences, which possibly reflect disease activity or prior therapy. Exclusion was the outcome for patients who began nivolumab under 1 year after ASCT. In newly diagnosed patients, baseline TCR diversity was reportedly below that of healthy donors. Significant TCR diversity gains by C4D1 occurred in CD4+ but not CD8+ cells.

This clonotype was sampled from a human donor with classical Hodgkin lymphoma. V gene TRBV4-2 combines with J gene TRBJ2-5, with D perhaps given as TRBD1 or TRBD2 (6 bases each). Gene TRBJ2-7 matches the end of the DNA better, so the J call may be wrong. The sample in question was peripheral blood mononuclear cells (PBMCs), obtained before the fourth cycle of nivolumab. In DNA form, the CDR3 reads TGTGCCAGCAGCCAAGATTTCGGGGGTCACAGGGTTGTCGAGCAGTACTTC. It translates to CASSQDFGGHRVVEQYF.